This T cell receptor beta chain was identified during a study of Ad26.COV2.S vaccination and SARS-CoV-2 variants. Profiled with immunoSEQ multiplex PCR; TCRdb holds only in-frame clones, not every one. The sample lists more than 300,000 clones, around 90% occurring once. The treatment: over 15 received Ad26.COV2.S at low or high dose, single or two shots; 5 received placebo; per-sample allocation not given. Material that was analyzed had been drawn on day 63 after the first vaccine or placebo injection. The sequences come from peripheral blood, collected in a trial of Ad26.COV2.S vaccine versus placebo. This receptor was taken from a person between 18 and 65 years old who received the Ad26.COV2.S COVID-19 vaccine or a placebo.

In DNA form, the CDR3 reads TGTGCCAGTAGCCCCAGGGGAGCTTACGAGCAGTACTTC. Its protein product is CASSPRGAYEQYF. The chain recombines TRBV19 with TRBJ2-7, with D possibly matching TRBD1 (6 bases). The germline gives CDR1 LNHDA, CDR2 SQIVND (reference sequence). Trimming took 6 bases from V and 4 from J, leaving 13 bases between them. This CDR3 spans 13 amino acids. The full variable domain, rest sourced from reference TRBV19 and TRBJ2-7, is DGGITQSPKYLFRKEGQNVTLSCEQNLNHDAMYWYRQDPGQGLRLIYYSQIVNDFQKGDIAEGYSVSREKKESFPLTVTSAQKNPTAFYLCASSPRGAYEQYFGPGTRLTVT.